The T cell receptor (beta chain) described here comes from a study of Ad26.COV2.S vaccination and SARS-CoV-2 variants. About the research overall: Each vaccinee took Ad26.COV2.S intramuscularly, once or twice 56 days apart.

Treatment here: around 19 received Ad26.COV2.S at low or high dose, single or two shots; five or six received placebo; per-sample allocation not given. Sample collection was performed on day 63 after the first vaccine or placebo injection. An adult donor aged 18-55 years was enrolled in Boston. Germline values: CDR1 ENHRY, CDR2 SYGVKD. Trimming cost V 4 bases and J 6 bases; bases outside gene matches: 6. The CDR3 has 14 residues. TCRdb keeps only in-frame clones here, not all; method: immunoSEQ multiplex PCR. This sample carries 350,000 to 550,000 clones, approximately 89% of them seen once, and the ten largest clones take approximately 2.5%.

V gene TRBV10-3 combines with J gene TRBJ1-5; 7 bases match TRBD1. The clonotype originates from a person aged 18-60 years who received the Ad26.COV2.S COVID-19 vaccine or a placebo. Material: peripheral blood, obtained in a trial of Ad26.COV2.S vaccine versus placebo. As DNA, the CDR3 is TGTGCCATCAGTGCCCAGGGGGGGAGTCAGCCCCAGCATTTT. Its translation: CAISAQGGSQPQHF.